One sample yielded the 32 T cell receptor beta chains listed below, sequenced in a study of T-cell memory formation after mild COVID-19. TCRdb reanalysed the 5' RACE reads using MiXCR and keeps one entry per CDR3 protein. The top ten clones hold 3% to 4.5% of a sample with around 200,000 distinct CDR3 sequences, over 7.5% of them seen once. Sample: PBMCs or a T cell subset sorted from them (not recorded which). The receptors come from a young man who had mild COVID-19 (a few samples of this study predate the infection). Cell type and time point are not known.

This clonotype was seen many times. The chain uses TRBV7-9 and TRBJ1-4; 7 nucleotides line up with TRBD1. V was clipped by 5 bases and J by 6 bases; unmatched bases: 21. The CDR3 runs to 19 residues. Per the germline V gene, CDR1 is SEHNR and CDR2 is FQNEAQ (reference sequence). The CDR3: CASSRRQGGRIPGDEKLFF. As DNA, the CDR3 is TGTGCCAGCAGCCGTCGACAGGGTGGCCGCATTCCTGGAGATGAAAAACTGTTTTTT.

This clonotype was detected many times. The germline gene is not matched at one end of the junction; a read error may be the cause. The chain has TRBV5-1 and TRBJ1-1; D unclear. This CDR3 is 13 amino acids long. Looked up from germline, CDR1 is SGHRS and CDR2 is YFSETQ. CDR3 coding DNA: TGTGCCAGCAGCTCCGACCCTAACACTGAAGCTTTCTTT. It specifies CASSSDPNTEAFF.

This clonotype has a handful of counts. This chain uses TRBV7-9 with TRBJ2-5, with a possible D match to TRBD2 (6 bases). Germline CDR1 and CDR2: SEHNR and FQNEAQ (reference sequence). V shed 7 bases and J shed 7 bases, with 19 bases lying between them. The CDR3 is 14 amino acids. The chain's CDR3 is CASTSAGFQGTQYF. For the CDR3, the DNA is TGTGCCAGCACCTCAGCGGGCTTCCAGGGGACCCAGTACTTC.

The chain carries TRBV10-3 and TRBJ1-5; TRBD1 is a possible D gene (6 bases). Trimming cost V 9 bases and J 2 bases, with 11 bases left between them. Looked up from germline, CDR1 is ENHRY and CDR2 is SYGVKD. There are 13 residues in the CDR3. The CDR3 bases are TGTGCCATGGGGGACATTGGCAATCAGCCCCAGCATTTT. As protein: CAMGDIGNQPQHF.

CDR3 amino acids: CASSFPLFF. The CDR3 DNA follows: TGTGCCAGCAGCTTCCCCCTGTTCTTC. This chain joins TRBV5-7 and TRBJ2-1; unclear D gene. TRBV5-7 is filed as an ORF, its function uncertain. Trimming left V 2 bases short and J 15 bases short, with 6 bases between. The CDR3 has 9 amino acids.

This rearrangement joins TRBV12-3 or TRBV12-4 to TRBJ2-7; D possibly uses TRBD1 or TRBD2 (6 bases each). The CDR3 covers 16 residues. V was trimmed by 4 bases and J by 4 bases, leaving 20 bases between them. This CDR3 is CASSSKQGGLVYEQYF. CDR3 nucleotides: TGTGCCAGCAGTTCCAAACAGGGAGGATTGGTATACGAGCAGTACTTC.

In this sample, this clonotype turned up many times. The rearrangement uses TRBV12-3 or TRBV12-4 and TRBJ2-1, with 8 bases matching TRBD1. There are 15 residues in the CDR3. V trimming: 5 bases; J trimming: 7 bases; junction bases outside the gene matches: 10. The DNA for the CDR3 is TGTGCCAGCAGTGTCAGACAGGGGTGGAAAAATGAGCAGTTCTTC. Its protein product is CASSVRQGWKNEQFF.

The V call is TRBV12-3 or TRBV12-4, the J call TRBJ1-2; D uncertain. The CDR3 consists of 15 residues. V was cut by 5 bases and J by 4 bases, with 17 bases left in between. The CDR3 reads CASSPYRQNLYGYTF. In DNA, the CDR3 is TGTGCCAGCAGTCCCTACCGGCAAAACCTCTATGGCTACACCTTC.

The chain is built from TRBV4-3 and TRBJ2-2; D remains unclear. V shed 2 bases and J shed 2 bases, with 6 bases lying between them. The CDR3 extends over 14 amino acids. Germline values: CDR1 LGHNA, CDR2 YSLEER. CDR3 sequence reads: CASSQRPNTGELFF. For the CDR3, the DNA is TGCGCCAGCAGCCAACGACCCAACACCGGGGAGCTGTTTTTT.

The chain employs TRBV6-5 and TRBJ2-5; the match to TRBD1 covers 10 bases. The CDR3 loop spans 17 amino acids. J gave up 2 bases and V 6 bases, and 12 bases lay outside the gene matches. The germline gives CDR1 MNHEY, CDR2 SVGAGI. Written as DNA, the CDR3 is TGTGCCAGCAGACGCACATCCGGGACAGGGGTACAAGAGACCCAGTACTTC. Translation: CASRRTSGTGVQETQYF.

The CDR3 spells CASSFNGYGYTF. The CDR3 nucleotides are TGTGCCAGCAGCTTCAACGGTTATGGCTACACCTTC. The rearrangement joins TRBV7-3 to TRBJ1-2, with no clear D. The germline V gene has CDR1 SGHTA and CDR2 FQGTGA. The V and J ends lost 3 bases and 5 bases respectively, with 7 bases between them. The CDR3 covers 12 residues.

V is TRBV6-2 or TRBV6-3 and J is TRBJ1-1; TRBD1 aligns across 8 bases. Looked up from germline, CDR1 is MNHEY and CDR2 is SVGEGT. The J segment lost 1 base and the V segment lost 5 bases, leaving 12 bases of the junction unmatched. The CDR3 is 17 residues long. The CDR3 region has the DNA TGTGCCAGCAGTACCCTCCGCGGACAGGGTGAGAACACTGAAGCTTTCTTT. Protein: CASSTLRGQGENTEAFF.

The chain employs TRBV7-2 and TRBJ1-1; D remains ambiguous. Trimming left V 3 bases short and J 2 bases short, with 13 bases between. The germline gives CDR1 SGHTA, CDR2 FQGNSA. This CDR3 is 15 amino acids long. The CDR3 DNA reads TGTGCCAGCAGCTTTGGGGTGTCCGGCAACACTGAAGCTTTCTTT. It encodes CASSFGVSGNTEAFF.

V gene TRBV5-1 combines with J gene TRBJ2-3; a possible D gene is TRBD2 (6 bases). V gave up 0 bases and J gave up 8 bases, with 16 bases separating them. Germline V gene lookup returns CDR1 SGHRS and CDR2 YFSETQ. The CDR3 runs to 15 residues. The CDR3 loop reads CASSLVGSDGGTQYF. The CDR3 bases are TGCGCCAGCAGCTTGGTAGGGTCGGACGGGGGTACGCAGTATTTT. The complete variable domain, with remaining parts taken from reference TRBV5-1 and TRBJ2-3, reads KAGVTQTPRYLIKTRGQQVTLSCSPISGHRSVSWYQQTPGQGLQFLFEYFSETQRNKGNFPGRFSGRQFSNSRSEMNVSTLELGDSALYLCASSLVGSDGGTQYFGPGTRLTVL.

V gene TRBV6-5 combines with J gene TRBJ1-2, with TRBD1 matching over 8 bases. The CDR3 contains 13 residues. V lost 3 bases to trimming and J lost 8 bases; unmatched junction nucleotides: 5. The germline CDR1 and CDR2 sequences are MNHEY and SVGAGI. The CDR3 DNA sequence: TGTGCCAGCAGTTATACACAGGGGGGAGGCTACACCTTC. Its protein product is CASSYTQGGGYTF.

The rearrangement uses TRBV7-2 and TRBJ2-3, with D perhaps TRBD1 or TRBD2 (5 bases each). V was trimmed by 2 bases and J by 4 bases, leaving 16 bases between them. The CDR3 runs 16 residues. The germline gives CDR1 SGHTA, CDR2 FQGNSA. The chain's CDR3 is CASSLPRDARPDTQYF. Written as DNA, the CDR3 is TGTGCCAGCAGCTTACCCCGGGACGCCCGTCCAGATACGCAGTATTTT.

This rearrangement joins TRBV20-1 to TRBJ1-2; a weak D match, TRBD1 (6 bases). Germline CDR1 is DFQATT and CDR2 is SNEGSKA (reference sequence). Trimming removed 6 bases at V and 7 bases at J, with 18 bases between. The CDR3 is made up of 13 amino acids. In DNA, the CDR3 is TGCAGTGCCTTAGAAGGACAGACTTCTGGCTACACCTTC. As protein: CSALEGQTSGYTF.

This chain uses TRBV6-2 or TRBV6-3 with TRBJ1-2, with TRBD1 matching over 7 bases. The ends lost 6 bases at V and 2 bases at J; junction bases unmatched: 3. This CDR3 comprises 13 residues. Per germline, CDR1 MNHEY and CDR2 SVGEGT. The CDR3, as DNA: TGTGCCAGCAGAAGGGGACAGAACTATGGCTACACCTTC. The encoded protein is CASRRGQNYGYTF.

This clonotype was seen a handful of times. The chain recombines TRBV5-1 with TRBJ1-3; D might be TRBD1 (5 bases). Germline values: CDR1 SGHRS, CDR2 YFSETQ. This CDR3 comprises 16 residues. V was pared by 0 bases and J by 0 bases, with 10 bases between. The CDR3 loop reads CASSLEGLNSGNTIYF. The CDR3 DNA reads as TGCGCCAGCAGCTTGGAGGGACTAAACTCTGGAAACACCATATATTTT.

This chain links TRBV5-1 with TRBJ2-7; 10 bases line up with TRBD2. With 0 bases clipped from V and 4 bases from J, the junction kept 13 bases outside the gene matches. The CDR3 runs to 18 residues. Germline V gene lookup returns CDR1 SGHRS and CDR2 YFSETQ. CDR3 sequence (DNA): TGCGCCAGCAGCTTGGAAGCTAGCGGGGGTTCCTTTTTATACGAGCAGTACTTC. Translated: CASSLEASGGSFLYEQYF.

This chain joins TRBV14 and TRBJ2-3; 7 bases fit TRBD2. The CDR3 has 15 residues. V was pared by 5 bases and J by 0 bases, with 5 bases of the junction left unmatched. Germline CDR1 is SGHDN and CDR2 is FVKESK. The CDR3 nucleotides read TGTGCCAGCAGCTGGACTAGGCTGAGCACAGATACGCAGTATTTT. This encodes CASSWTRLSTDTQYF.

The CDR3 nucleotides read TGTGCCAGCAGCCGCCTTCCCGGTGAGCAGTTCTTC. This codes for CASSRLPGEQFF. The rearrangement joins TRBV3-1 to TRBJ2-1; D unresolved. Germline V lookup: CDR1 LGHDT, CDR2 YNNKEL (reference sequence). Trimming cost V 4 bases and J 9 bases, with 10 bases left between them. This CDR3 is 12 amino acids long.

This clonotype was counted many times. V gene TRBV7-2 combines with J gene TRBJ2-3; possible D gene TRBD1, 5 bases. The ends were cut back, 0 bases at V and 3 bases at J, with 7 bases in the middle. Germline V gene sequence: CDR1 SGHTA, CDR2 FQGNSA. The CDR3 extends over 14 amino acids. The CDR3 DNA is TGTGCCAGCAGCTTAGCCAGGGTGACAGATACGCAGTATTTT. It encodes CASSLARVTDTQYF.

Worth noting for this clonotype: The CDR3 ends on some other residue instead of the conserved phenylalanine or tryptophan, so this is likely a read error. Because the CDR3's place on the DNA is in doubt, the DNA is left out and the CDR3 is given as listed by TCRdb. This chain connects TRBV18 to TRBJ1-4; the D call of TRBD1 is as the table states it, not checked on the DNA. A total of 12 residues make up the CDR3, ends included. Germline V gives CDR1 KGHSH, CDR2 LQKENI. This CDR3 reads CASSPPDRGGLG.

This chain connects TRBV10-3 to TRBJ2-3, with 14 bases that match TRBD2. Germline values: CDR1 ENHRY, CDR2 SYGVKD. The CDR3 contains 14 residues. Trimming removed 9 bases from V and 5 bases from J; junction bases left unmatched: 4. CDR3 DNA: TGTGCCATGGGACTAGCGGGGGCAGGAGATACGCAGTATTTT. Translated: CAMGLAGAGDTQYF.

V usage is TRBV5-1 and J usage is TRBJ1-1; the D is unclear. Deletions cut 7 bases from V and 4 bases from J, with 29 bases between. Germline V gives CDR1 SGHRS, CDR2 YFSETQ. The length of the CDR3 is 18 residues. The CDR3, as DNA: TGCGCCAGCCGGACGAGGGAGGTCGTAATGGGTCGGGGCACTGAAGCTTTCTTT. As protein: CASRTREVVMGRGTEAFF.

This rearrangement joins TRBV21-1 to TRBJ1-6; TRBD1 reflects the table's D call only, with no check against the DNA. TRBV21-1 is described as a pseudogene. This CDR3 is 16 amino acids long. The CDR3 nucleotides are TGTGCCAGCAGCGAAAGGGGGGTCACCTATAATTCACCCCTCCACTTT. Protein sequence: CASSERGVTYNSPLHF.

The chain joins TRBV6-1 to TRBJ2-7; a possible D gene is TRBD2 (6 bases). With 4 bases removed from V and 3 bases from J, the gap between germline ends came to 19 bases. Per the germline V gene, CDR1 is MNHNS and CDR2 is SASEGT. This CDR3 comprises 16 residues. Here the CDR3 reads CASSGTATGLIYEQYF. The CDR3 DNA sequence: TGTGCCAGCAGTGGAACAGCGACGGGACTCATCTACGAGCAGTACTTC.

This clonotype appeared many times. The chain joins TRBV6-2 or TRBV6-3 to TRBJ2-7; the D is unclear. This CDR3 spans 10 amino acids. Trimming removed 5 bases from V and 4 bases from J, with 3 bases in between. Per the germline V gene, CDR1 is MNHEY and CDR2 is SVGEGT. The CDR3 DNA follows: TGTGCCAGCAGTCATTACGAGCAGTACGTC. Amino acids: CASSHYEQYV.

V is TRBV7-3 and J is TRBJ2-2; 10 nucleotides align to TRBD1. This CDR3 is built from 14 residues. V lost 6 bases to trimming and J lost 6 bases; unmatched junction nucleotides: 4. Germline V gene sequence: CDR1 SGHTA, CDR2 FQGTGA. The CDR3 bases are TGTGCCAGCAGAGGGACAGGGGTGGCCGGGGAGCTGTTTTTT. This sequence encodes CASRGTGVAGELFF.

CDR3 region: CASSWTTGANTGELFF. The DNA for the CDR3 is TGTGCCAGCAGCTGGACGACAGGGGCTAACACCGGGGAGCTGTTTTTT. This chain links TRBV5-4 with TRBJ2-2; 8 positions agree with TRBD1. This CDR3 is built from 16 residues. Looked up from germline, CDR1 is SGHNT and CDR2 is YYREEE (reference sequence). V lost 3 bases and J lost 2; bases outside the gene matches: 6.

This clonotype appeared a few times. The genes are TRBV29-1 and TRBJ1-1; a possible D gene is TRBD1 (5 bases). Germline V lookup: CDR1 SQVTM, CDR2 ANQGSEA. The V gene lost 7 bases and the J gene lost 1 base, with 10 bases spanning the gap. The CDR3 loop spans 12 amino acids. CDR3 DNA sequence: TGCAGCGCGGGGCAGGGGAACACTGAAGCTTTCTTT. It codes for CSAGQGNTEAFF.